Below are 10 T cell receptor beta chains sequenced from a single sample in a study of shared clonotypes between healthy human individuals. Assay used: immunoSEQ multiplex PCR; TCRdb lists only in-frame clones, some missing. The data contain roughly 2 million clones, 85% to 95% of them seen just once; the ten biggest clones take up roughly 1%. As defined, naive CD8 cells were CD45RO-negative and positively selected for CCR7, with terminally differentiated effector memory CD45RA+ cells excluded. Source material: naive CD8+ T cells sorted from blood. These receptors were obtained from a man in his late teens or twenties in good health.

This clone was seen only once. The V gene is TRBV4-1, the J gene TRBJ2-7; unclear D gene. The CDR3 spans 13 residues. CDR1 is MGHRA and CDR2 is YSYEKL in the germline V gene. The ends were cut back, 3 bases at V and 3 bases at J, with 9 bases in the middle. CDR3 coding DNA: TGCGCCAGCAGCCAGGGATTTGGCTACGAGCAGTACTTC. Encoded protein: CASSQGFGYEQYF.

The chain links TRBV27 to TRBJ1-2, with D unclear. This CDR3 contains 13 residues. V dropped 6 bases and J dropped 4 bases, with 12 bases sitting between them. Germline loops: CDR1 MNHEY, CDR2 SMNVEV (reference sequence). CDR3 sequence: CASSRGSIYGYTF. The DNA of the CDR3 is TGTGCCAGCAGCCGAGGTTCTATCTATGGCTACACCTTC.

The chain uses TRBV9 and TRBJ2-5, with D perhaps assigned TRBD1 or TRBD2 (6 bases each). Germline CDR1 reads SGDLS; CDR2 reads YYNGEE. Trimming took off 6 bases at V and 5 bases at J, with 14 bases between the two ends. The CDR3 extends over 13 amino acids. The CDR3 DNA reads as TGTGCCAGCACCCCTAGGGGGACTGAGACCCAGTACTTC. This gives the protein CASTPRGTETQYF.

This clone was picked up a small number of times. At the DNA level, this CDR3 is encoded by other sequences in the same sample as well. V and J are TRBV7-9 and TRBJ2-5, with no clear D. There are 11 residues in the CDR3. Between the trimmed V and J ends, which lost 4 bases and 1 base, there was a span of 1 base. The V gene's germline CDR1 is SEHNR and CDR2 FQNEAQ (reference sequence). This chain's CDR3 is CASSSQETQYF. DNA for the CDR3: TGTGCCAGCAGCTCCCAAGAGACCCAGTACTTC.

The gene calls are TRBV14 and TRBJ2-6; possible D gene TRBD2, 5 bases. The CDR3 covers 18 residues. Germline V gene sequence: CDR1 SGHDN, CDR2 FVKESK. V gave up 4 bases and J gave up 0 bases, with 16 bases separating them. CDR3 nucleotides: TGTGCCAGCAGCCCCCAAGGGTTGAGGGACTCTGGGGCCAACGTCCTGACTTTC. Its translation: CASSPQGLRDSGANVLTF.

The V call is TRBV28, the J call TRBJ1-3; D is undetermined. CDR3 length: 15 amino acids. Trimming removed 6 bases from V and 0 bases from J, with 12 bases in between. Per the germline V gene, CDR1 is MDHEN and CDR2 is SYDVKM. CDR3 in DNA: TGTGCCAGCAGGCTCCGGCGGGCCTCTGGAAACACCATATATTTT. Its protein is CASRLRRASGNTIYF.

The CDR3 nucleotides are TGTGCCAGCAGTCCGACTAGCGGTTACAATGAGCAGTTCTTC. It specifies CASSPTSGYNEQFF. V gene TRBV7-2 combines with J gene TRBJ2-1; 9 nucleotides agree with TRBD2. The V gene end was trimmed by 6 bases and the J gene end by 4 bases; junction bases not matched to a gene: 4. Germline assignment: CDR1 SGHTA and CDR2 FQGNSA. The CDR3 length is 14 residues.

Concerning this clone: Other DNA sequences from this sample encode an identical CDR3 as well. This CDR3 is CASSQDKGFGYEQYF. The DNA of the CDR3 is TGCGCCAGCAGCCAAGATAAAGGGTTCGGGTACGAGCAGTACTTC. This sequence joins TRBV4-3 and TRBJ2-7, with D unclear. Germline lookup yields CDR1 LGHNA and CDR2 YSLEER. With 0 bases removed from V and 4 bases from J, the gap between germline ends came to 13 bases. This CDR3 region has 15 residues.

The V gene is TRBV30, the J gene TRBJ2-3, with 9 bases aligning to TRBD1. This CDR3 comprises 19 residues. The J segment lost 9 bases and the V segment lost 3 bases, leaving 25 bases of the junction unmatched. Germline V gives CDR1 GTSNPN, CDR2 SVGIG (reference sequence). The CDR3 DNA sequence: TGTGCCTGGAGGGGAAACCACCTCGAACCGGGACAGGGTCTAATCACGCAGTATTTT. Its translation: CAWRGNHLEPGQGLITQYF.

This clone was detected once. V is TRBV25-1 and J is TRBJ2-1; D uncertain. The V and J ends lost 1 base and 4 bases respectively, with 5 bases between them. The CDR3 runs to 13 residues. CDR1 MGHDK and CDR2 SYGVNS come from the germline V gene. The CDR3 DNA is TGTGCCAGCAGTGAATCGGTTTACAATGAGCAGTTCTTC. Its protein is CASSESVYNEQFF.